The present T cell receptor (beta chain) was sequenced within a study of cytomegalovirus exposure and HLA in healthy donors. Study-wide points: A later analysis appeared to link common viral pathogens to several of the most significant clusters. Analysis performed later found approximately 17,000 TCR beta sequences associated with HLA alleles at 0.05 false discovery rate. Presence/absence analyses assumed roughly uniform sequencing depth across donors, which may not hold.

CDR1 and CDR2 from the germline V gene are WSHSY and SAAADI. V was cut by 10 bases and J by 2 bases, with 25 bases left in between. The CDR3 runs to 17 residues. Comments on this clone: What it binds is unknown.

This PCR relied on a set of 60 Vbeta primers and 13 Jbeta primers. Profiled with immunoSEQ multiplex PCR; TCRdb holds only in-frame clones, not every one. Altogether about 170,000 clones are present, roughly 84% being singletons, with the ten largest covering under 0.4%. The sample was PBMCs. The chain is built from TRBV10-2 and TRBJ2-3; perhaps TRBD2 as D (5 bases). The receptor was isolated from a boy aged 2-9 years in good health and CMV-seronegative. CDR3 nucleotides: TGCGCCACCCACCATGGCCTAAGCGGTGGACTCACAGATACGCAGTATTTT. It specifies CATHHGLSGGLTDTQYF.